The sequence of this T cell receptor beta chain was determined in a study of blood T cell repertoires in COVID-19. Study-wide context: Sites in the United States, Italy and Spain provided acute and convalescent COVID-19 samples. The analysed material was cDNA or gDNA that came from T cells, B-cell-depleted T cells, or PBMCs.

Study processing details: Estimation of nucleated cell counts relied on the amplification of reference gene primers. Sequencing used immunoSEQ multiplex PCR; TCRdb keeps in-frame clones, though not all of them. Clone size and the V and J calls come from that table; the DNA yielded D and trimming. The table lists 110,000 to 150,000 clones, 65% to 80% of them singletons. There are 15 residues in the CDR3. With V trimmed by 9 bases and J by 2 bases, 9 bases remained unmatched. Germline V gives CDR1 LNHDA, CDR2 SQIVND (reference sequence). The sequenced sample was peripheral blood. The clonotype was recovered from a man between 60 and 75 years old with acute or convalescent COVID-19. V usage is TRBV19 and J usage is TRBJ1-4; 7 positions match TRBD1. In nucleotides, the CDR3 is TGTGCCAGCAGGAACTGGGACAGCACTAATGAAAAACTGTTTTTT. Residues: CASRNWDSTNEKLFF. Full variable domain (rest looked up from reference TRBV19 and TRBJ1-4): DGGITQSPKYLFRKEGQNVTLSCEQNLNHDAMYWYRQDPGQGLRLIYYSQIVNDFQKGDIAEGYSVSREKKESFPLTVTSAQKNPTAFYLCASRNWDSTNEKLFFGSGTQLSVL.